This TCR beta chain was profiled in a study of identical twins. TCRdb used MiXCR to reprocess the 5' RACE reads, holding one entry per CDR3 protein. The sample has 520,000 or so distinct CDR3 sequences, approximately 22% seen once. Study outcomes and limitations: It was possible that invariant MAIT and iNKT cells partly confounded the zero-insertion analyses. Among monozygotic twins, out-of-frame TCR alpha sharing exceeded what models predicted. Twin-shared out-of-frame alpha sequences showed excess low generation probability.

V gave up 5 bases and J gave up 5 bases; unmatched junction bases: 6. This CDR3 has 14 residues. This clonotype came up a few times. Its specificity is not known. These data were also reused for a study on T cells expressing NK-cell markers. Turning to that study: In a group of several donors, dominant NKG2C+ clonotypes represented roughly 1.0-7.0% of CD8+ T cells.

The chain employs TRBV12-3 or TRBV12-4 and TRBJ2-5, with 9 bases fitting TRBD2. The clonotype was recovered from a woman under 30 in good health. The sequencing input was CD4+ T cells sorted from blood. The CDR3 region has the DNA TGTGCCAGCAGTCCAGGGACTAGCTGGGAGACCCAGTACTTC. Translating it yields CASSPGTSWETQYF.